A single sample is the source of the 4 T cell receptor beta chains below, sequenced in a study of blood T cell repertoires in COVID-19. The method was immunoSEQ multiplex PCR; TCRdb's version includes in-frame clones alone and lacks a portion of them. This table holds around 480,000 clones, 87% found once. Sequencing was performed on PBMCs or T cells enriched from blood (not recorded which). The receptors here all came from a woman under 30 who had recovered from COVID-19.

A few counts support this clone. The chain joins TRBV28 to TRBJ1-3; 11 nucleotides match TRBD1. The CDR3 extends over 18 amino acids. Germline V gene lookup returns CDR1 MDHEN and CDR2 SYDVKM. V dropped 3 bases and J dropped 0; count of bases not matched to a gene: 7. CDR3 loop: CASSFGGTGGNSGNTIYF. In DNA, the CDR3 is TGTGCCAGCAGTTTTGGGGGGACAGGGGGTAACTCTGGAAACACCATATATTTT.

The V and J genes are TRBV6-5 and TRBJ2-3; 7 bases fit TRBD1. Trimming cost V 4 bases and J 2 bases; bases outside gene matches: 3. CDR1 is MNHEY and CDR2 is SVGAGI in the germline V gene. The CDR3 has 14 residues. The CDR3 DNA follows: TGTGCCAGCAGTTCCGGGACAGCCACAGATACGCAGTATTTT. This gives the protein CASSSGTATDTQYF.

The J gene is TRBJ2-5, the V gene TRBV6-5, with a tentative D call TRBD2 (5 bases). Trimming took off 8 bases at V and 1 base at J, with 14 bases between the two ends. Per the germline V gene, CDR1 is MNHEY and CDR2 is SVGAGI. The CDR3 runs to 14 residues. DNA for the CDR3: TGTGCCAGCGGACTGAGGGCGGCCCAAGAGACCCAGTACTTC. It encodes CASGLRAAQETQYF.

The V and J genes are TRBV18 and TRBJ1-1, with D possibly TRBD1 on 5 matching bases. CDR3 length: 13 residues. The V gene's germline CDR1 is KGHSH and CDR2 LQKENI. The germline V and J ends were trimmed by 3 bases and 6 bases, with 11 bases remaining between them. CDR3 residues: CASSPVEQAEAFF. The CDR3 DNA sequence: TGTGCCAGCTCACCCGTAGAACAGGCTGAAGCTTTCTTT.